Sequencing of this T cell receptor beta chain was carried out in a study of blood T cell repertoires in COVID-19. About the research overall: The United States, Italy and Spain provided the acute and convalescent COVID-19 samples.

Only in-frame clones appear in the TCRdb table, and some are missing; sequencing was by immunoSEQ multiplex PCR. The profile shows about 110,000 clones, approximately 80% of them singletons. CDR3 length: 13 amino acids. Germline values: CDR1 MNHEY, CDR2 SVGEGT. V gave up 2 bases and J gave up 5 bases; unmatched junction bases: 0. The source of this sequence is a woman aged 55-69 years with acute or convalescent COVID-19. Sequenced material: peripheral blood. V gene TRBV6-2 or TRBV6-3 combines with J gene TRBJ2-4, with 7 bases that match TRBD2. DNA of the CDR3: TGTGCCAGCAGTTACGGGGGGGAAAACATTCAGTACTTC. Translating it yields CASSYGGENIQYF.